These 5 T cell receptor beta chains originate from one sample sequenced in a study of T cell responses to AZD1222 COVID-19 vaccine. Profiling relied on immunoSEQ multiplex PCR, and the TCRdb table lists in-frame clones only, not all of them. The sample shows tens of thousands of clones, around 81% of them seen only once. The sequences come from peripheral blood, collected 28 days after the second AZD1222 dose. The receptor source for this set is an adult who received the AZD1222 COVID-19 vaccine.

The chain recombines TRBV12-3 or TRBV12-4 with TRBJ2-7; a possible D gene is TRBD1 (5 bases). V was trimmed by 6 bases and J by 0 bases, leaving 9 bases between them. This CDR3 is built from 13 residues. As DNA, the CDR3 is TGTGCCAGCAGCCGACAGAGCTCCTACGAGCAGTACTTC. Protein: CASSRQSSYEQYF.

The chain has TRBV2 and TRBJ2-7; D gene unclear. The CDR3 runs 11 residues. With 5 bases removed from V and 4 bases from J, the gap between germline ends came to 6 bases. The germline CDR1 and CDR2 sequences are SNHLY and FYNNEI. The CDR3 spells CASSRNYEQYF. The CDR3 DNA is TGTGCCAGCAGTAGGAATTACGAGCAGTACTTC. Based on the CDR3 plus reference TRBV2 and TRBJ2-7, the full variable domain is EPEVTQTPSHQVTQMGQEVILRCVPISNHLYFYWYRQILGQKVEFLVSFYNNEISEKSEIFDDQFSVERPDGSNFTLKIRSTKLEDSAMYFCASSRNYEQYFGPGTRLTVT.

V usage is TRBV6-2 or TRBV6-3 and J usage is TRBJ2-5; D is possibly TRBD2 (7 bases). V lost 0 bases and J 6 bases, leaving 17 bases between the germline ends. Germline V gene data show CDR1 as MNHEY and CDR2 as SVGEGT. There are 16 residues in the CDR3. The CDR3 region is CASSYSPSGDTKTQYF. The CDR3 DNA reads as TGTGCCAGCAGTTACTCCCCGAGCGGGGACACGAAGACCCAGTACTTC.

The V gene is TRBV5-8, the J gene TRBJ1-4; unclear D gene. CDR1 and CDR2 from the germline V gene are SGHTS and YDEGEE. The CDR3 is 13 amino acids. V lost 3 bases, J lost 12 bases, and 15 bases lay in between. CDR3 protein: CASSSLAGWQLFF. CDR3 bases: TGTGCCAGCAGCTCTTTGGCGGGATGGCAACTGTTTTTT.

For the CDR3, the DNA is TGTGCCAGCAGTGAGACAGGGTTGACTGAAGCTTTCTTT. This codes for CASSETGLTEAFF. The chain combines TRBV2 with TRBJ1-1; 7 bases map to TRBD1. From germline, CDR1 is SNHLY and CDR2 FYNNEI. CDR3 length: 13 residues. Trimming cost V 3 bases and J 5 bases; bases outside gene matches: 3.